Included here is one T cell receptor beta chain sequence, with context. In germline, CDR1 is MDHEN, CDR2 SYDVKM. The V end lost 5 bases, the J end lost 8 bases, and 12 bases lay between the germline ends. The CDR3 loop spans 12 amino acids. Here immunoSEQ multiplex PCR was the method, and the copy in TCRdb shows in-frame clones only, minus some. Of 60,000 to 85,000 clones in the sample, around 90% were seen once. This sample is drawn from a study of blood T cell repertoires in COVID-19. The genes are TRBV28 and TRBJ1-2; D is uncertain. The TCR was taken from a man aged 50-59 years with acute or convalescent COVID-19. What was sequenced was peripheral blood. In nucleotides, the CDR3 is TGTGCCAGCAGTACCACCAACACGGGCTACACCTTC. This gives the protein CASSTTNTGYTF.